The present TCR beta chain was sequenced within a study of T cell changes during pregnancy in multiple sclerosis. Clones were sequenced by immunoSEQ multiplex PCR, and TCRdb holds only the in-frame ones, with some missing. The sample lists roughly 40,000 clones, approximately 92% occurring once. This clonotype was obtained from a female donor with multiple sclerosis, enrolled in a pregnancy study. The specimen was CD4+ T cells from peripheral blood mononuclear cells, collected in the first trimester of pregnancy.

This CDR3 reads CASSWAGAEQFF. The DNA of the CDR3 is TGTGCCAGCAGTTGGGCGGGGGCTGAGCAGTTCTTC. This rearrangement joins TRBV6-5 to TRBJ2-1; possibly TRBD2 for D (7 bases). The CDR3 covers 12 residues. Germline V CDR1 and CDR2: MNHEY, SVGAGI. V lost 4 bases and J lost 9, with 10 bases in between.